This T cell receptor (beta chain) was sequenced for a study of blood T cell repertoires in COVID-19. About the research overall: In each case, the material was cDNA or gDNA derived from T cells, B-cell-depleted T cells, or PBMCs.

Generated by immunoSEQ multiplex PCR, the TCRdb table keeps only in-frame clones and is missing some. The data contain under 300,000 clones, 70% to 90% of them seen just once; the ten biggest clones take up around 0.99%. Sequenced: peripheral blood. This clonotype was obtained from a woman aged 40 to 50 who had recovered from COVID-19.

CDR3 protein: CSAPNRDRESGGDEQFF. The CDR3 DNA reads TGCAGCGCCCCGAACCGGGACAGGGAGTCGGGCGGCGATGAGCAGTTCTTC. This chain uses TRBV29-1 with TRBJ2-1; 9 bases are a match to TRBD1. CDR1 SQVTM and CDR2 ANQGSEA come from the germline V gene. Trimming took 7 bases from V and 8 from J; bases not matched to a gene: 21. This CDR3 is built from 17 residues.